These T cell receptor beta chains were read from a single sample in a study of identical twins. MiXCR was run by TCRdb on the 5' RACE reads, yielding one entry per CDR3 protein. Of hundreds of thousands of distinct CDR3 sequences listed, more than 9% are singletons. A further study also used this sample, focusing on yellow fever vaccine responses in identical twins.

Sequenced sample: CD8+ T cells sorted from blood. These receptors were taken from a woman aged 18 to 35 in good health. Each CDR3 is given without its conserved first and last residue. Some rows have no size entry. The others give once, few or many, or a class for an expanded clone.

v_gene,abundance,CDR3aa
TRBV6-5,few,ASSYSKQVEQF
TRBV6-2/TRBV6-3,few,ASLDTGELF
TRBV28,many,ASSSLTVDEQF
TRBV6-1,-,ASSSQELMNTEAF
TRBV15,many,ATSRDPGLADPSYNEQF
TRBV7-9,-,ASSLGTSGSGNTQY
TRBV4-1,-,ASSRGTSGREQETQY
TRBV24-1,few,ATGDFQGDTQY
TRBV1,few,TSYLAGRADTQY
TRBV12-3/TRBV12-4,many,ASLFRVNEQF
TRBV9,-,ASSVDGRGGTEAF
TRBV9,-,ASSVTNDRINTGELF
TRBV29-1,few,SVSLPGDRTNEQF
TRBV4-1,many,ASSQGDNEQF
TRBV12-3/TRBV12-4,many,ASSPGRGPAEKLF
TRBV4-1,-,ASSPESSSPTDTQY
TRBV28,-,ASTLFTDRVSETQY
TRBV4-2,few,ASSQDYLITTDTQY
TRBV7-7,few,ASSSGQSSYNEQF
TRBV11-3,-,ASSLDLASEQF
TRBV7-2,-,ASSETLPTKRPYEQY
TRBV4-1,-,ASTALPAGPGTQY
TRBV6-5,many,ASSYGGQPQETQY
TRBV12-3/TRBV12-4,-,ASSWGSFTEQPQH
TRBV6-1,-,ASSHGTGGDYEQY
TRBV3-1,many,ASSQEGLGTGELF
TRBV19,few,ASSMGQQF
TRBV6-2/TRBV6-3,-,ASSYSVWDRGQGGANVLT
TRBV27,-,ASSSGGRLNTEAF